This T cell receptor beta chain comes out of a study of blood T cell repertoires in COVID-19. Study-wide background: Some COVID-19 samples were acute and others convalescent; all came from the United States, Italy and Spain.

Sequencing was performed with immunoSEQ multiplex PCR; in TCRdb, only in-frame clones are kept and a portion is missing. The sample has about 82,000 clones; over 70% are singletons. Germline values: CDR1 MNHEY, CDR2 SVGAGI. Trimming left V 6 bases short and J 0 bases short, with 11 bases between. This CDR3 has 14 amino acids. The rearrangement links TRBV6-5 to TRBJ1-2; no reliable D call. The TCR was taken from a woman aged 60-70 years with acute or convalescent COVID-19. The sample taken for sequencing was peripheral blood. The CDR3 spells CASRRDPANYGYTF. CDR3 in DNA: TGTGCCAGCAGGAGGGATCCTGCTAACTATGGCTACACCTTC.